The entry below gives a single TCR beta chain sequence along with its context. The antigen it recognizes is unknown. Base qualities are not recorded, but no much larger clone differs from it by a single base. Library preparation was by the immunoSEQ multiplex PCR assay. The hsTCRB Kit was used according to the manufacturer's protocol to amplify rearranged TCR beta chain sequences. TCRB libraries were sequenced on an Illumina MiSeq. As for the authors' bioinformatics: Demultiplexing, trimming and gene mapping were performed with the kit vendor's proprietary platform. TCRdb took over this immuneACCESS table, retaining in-frame rearrangements with V and J assigned. Such tables are incomplete; in checked studies, under half of the missing clones stem from an unresolved V gene, and the remainder is unexplained. V, J and clone size are taken as reported in that table, and D and trimming were inferred from the DNA itself. The sample table holds tens of thousands of clones, of which around 89% were seen once. The ten largest clones add up to roughly a fifth of the sample.

CDR1 SGHAT and CDR2 FQNNGV are derived from the germline V gene. Ends trimmed: V by 5 bases, J by 0 bases; bases unmatched to a gene: 10. Taken from cysteine to phenylalanine, the CDR3 has 18 residues. Just CDR3 DNA is preserved here, 54 bases in frame from base 1. This sample's time point label indicates: week 5, during vaccination. A 20-mer mutant IDH1 peptide at 300 micrograms in Montanide made up each vaccine dose, which was injected subcutaneously together with topical imiquimod. The donors had newly diagnosed IDH1-mutant astrocytomas of WHO grade 3 or 4 that showed loss of nuclear ATRX. The samples were drawn from NOA16, a multicentre, single-arm, open-label phase I trial in Germany that tested a mutant IDH1 peptide vaccine in humans for the first time. Genomic DNA for TCRB sequencing was extracted from EDTA blood using the DNeasy Blood and Tissue Kit. The data originate from a study of a mutant IDH1 vaccine in newly diagnosed glioma (dated by TCRdb to about 2021). A note on the overall study: Across visits V03 through V10, patients got a total of eight vaccinations, given in weeks 1, 3, 5, 7, 11, 15, 19 and 23. Vaccination began 4-6 weeks after radiotherapy alone, or alongside temozolomide cycles in the chemotherapy-containing groups. Of the approximately 35 treated patients, approximately 62% were male and approximately 38% were female, and a mean age of roughly 37 years was recorded. Prior to enrollment, standard therapy consisting of radiotherapy alone, temozolomide alone, or radiochemotherapy with temozolomide had been administered to patients, with the combination being received by most patients. Peripheral blood was drawn at six visits: V03 (baseline), V05, V07, V10, V12 and V13. For exploratory analyses, longitudinal TCRB deep sequencing was carried out in 25 to 30 treated patients wherever samples were available.

What the research found in general, with its limitations: No apparent relationship was observed between pseudoprogression and alterations in the top peripheral T cell clonotypes detected by TCRB sequencing. According to the authors, sample limitations meant that analyses of patient blood samples could not be reproduced. Immune responses induced by the vaccine were seen in 90% to 95% of patients across multiple MHC alleles. Availability determined which PBMC samples were chosen for TCRB deep sequencing.

The specimen was PBMCs, collected from a glioma patient whose treatment included an IDH1 peptide vaccine. The sequence links TRBV11-2 to TRBJ2-3, and 11 bases in between align with TRBD2. This sequence was found in a man aged 18 to 30 with glioma. CDR3 reads: CASSPPWGLAVSTDTQYF. The sequenced DNA: TGTGCCAGCAGCCCCCCGTGGGGACTAGCGGTTAGCACAGATACGCAGTATTTT.